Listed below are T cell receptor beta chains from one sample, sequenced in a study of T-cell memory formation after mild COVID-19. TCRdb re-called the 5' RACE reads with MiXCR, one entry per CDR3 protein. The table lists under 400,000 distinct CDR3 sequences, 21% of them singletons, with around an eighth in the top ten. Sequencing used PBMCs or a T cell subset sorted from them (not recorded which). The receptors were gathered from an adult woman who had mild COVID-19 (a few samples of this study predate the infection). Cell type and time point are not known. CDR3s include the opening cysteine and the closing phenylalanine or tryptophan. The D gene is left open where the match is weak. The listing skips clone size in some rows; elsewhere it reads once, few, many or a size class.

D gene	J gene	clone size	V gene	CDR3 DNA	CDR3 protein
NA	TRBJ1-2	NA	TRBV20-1	TGCAGTGCTAGAGATCGGCAGGGTCAAGGGTATGGCTACACCTTC	CSARDRQGQGYGYTF
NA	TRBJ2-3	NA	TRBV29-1	TGCAGCGTTGAGTACGGGATTGAGCAGTATTTT	CSVEYGIEQYF
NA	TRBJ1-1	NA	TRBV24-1	TGTGCCACCAGGGATAGCAAGAGATTGAACACTGAAGCTTTCTTT	CATRDSKRLNTEAFF
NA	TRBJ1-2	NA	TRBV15	TGTGCCACCAGCAGACCTCGGGACAACCCGATTGGGGGCTACACCTTC	CATSRPRDNPIGGYTF
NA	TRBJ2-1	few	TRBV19	TGTGCCAGTAGCCTTGCTGGAGGAGGGCTTAGCGGATACAATGAGCAGTTCTTC	CASSLAGGGLSGYNEQFF
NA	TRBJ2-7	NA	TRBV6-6	TGTGCCAGCAGTTACTCCGGGGAAACCTACGAGCAGTACTTC	CASSYSGETYEQYF
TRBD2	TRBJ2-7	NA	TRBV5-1	TGCGCCAGCAGCCCAAGCGGGAGCTCCCTCGAGCAGTACTTC	CASSPSGSSLEQYF
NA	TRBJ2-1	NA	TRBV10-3	TGTGCCATCAAACTTGAGAGCTCCTACAATGAGCAGTTCTTC	CAIKLESSYNEQFF
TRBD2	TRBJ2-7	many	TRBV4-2	TGTGCCAGCAGCCAAGGCTCTAGCGGGGGCTACGAGCAGTACTTC	CASSQGSSGGYEQYF
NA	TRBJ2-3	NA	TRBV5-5	TGTGCCAGCAGCCTACGGCGCCAAACAGATACGCAGTATTTT	CASSLRRQTDTQYF
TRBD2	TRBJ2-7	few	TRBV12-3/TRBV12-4	TGTGCCAGCAGTCTATCCCCCGGGACTACCTCCTACGAGCAGTACTTC	CASSLSPGTTSYEQYF
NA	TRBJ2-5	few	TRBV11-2	TGTGCCATCTCGCCGGGCTCACTAGCCCTAGGGAAGCAAGAGACCCAGTACTTC	CAISPGSLALGKQETQYF
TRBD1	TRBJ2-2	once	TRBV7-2	TGTGCCAGCAGCTCAGACCTCAGACAGGGGCGCACCGGGGAGCTGTTTTTT	CASSSDLRQGRTGELFF
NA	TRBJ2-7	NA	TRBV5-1	TGCGCCAGCAGCCTCCCTGGGGCGGACGAGCAGTACTTC	CASSLPGADEQYF
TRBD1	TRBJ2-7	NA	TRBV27	TGTGCCAGCAGTTTTACGGCGACAGGGGGGTCCTACGAGCAGTACTTC	CASSFTATGGSYEQYF
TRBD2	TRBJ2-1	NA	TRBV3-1	TGTGCCAGCAGCCAATCCGACCGCGGGAGGAGCCATGAGCAGTTCTTC	CASSQSDRGRSHEQFF
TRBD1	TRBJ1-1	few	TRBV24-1	TGTGCCACCAGGTCCCTGACAGGGCCTGAAGCTTTCTTT	CATRSLTGPEAFF
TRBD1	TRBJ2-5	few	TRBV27	TGTGCCAGCAGCGTCGACAGGGGGTCTGAGACCCAGTACTTC	CASSVDRGSETQYF
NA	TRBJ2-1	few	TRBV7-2	TGTGCCAGCACCTCCCGGGGGATAGATGAGCAGTTCTTC	CASTSRGIDEQFF
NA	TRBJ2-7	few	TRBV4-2	TGTGCCAGCAGCCAAGAAACTGGTTACGAGCAGTACTTC	CASSQETGYEQYF
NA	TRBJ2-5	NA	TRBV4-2	TGTGCCAGCAGCCAAGTAGGGGGGCAAGAGACCCAGTACTTC	CASSQVGGQETQYF
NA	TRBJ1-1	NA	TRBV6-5	TGTGCCAGCAGACGACAGGCCATGAACACTGAAGCTTTCTTT	CASRRQAMNTEAFF
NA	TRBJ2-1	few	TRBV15	TGTGCCACCAGCAGGGGAGATGCGTACAATGAGCAGTTCTTC	CATSRGDAYNEQFF
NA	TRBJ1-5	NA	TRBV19	TGTGCCAGTAGTAAAGACAGGATTCGGAGCAATCAGCCCCAGCATTTT	CASSKDRIRSNQPQHF
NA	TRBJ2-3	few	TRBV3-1	TGTGCCAGCAGTCGGGACCCCTCCCTCACAGATACGCAGTATTTT	CASSRDPSLTDTQYF
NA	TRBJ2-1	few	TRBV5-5	TGTGCCAGCAGCGTAGCGAGACAGTACAATGAGCAGTTCTTC	CASSVARQYNEQFF
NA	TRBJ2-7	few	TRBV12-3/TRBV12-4	TGTGCCAGCAGTTCAACAGGGTACTACGAGCAGTACTTC	CASSSTGYYEQYF
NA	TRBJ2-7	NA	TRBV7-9	TGTGCCAGCAGCTCGGTCGACGAGCAGTACTTC	CASSSVDEQYF
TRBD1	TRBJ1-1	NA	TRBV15	TGTGCCACCAGCAAAGGACAGGAATTTTTCATGAACACTGAAGCTTTCTTT	CATSKGQEFFMNTEAFF
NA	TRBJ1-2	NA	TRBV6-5	TGTGCCAGCGGGACTTCCTCCAACTATGGCTACACCTTC	CASGTSSNYGYTF
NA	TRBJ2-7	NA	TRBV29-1	TGCAGCGTTGCGGGCGGGATCTCCTACGAGCAGTACTTC	CSVAGGISYEQYF
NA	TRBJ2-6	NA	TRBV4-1	TGCGCCAGCAGCCAAGCCGCCTCTCACTCTGGGGCCAACGTCCTGACTTTC	CASSQAASHSGANVLTF
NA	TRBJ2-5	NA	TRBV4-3	TGCGCCAGCAGTATAAGGGGGCAAGAGACCCAGTACTTC	CASSIRGQETQYF
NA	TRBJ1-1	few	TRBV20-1	TGCAGTGCTAGAGCTCCCTTAAGGAACACTGAAGCTTTCTTT	CSARAPLRNTEAFF
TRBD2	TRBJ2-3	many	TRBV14	TGTGCCAGCAGCCAAGAGTCTTATTCGGGGGGGCCAGATACGCAGTATTTT	CASSQESYSGGPDTQYF
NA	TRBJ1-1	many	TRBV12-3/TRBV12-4	TGTGCCAGCAGTTCGGCCTGGACGGGGAACACTGAAGCTTTCTTT	CASSSAWTGNTEAFF
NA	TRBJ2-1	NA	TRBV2	TGTGCCAGCAGTGTTCAGAGGAACAGGGATGGCTTC	CASSVQRNRDGF
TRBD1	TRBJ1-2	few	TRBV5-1	TGCGCCAGCAGGAAGACAGGGGCCTATGGCTACACCTTC	CASRKTGAYGYTF
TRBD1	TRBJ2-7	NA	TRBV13	TGTGCCAGCAGCTCGGGTGGACAGGGTCACGAGCAGTACTTC	CASSSGGQGHEQYF
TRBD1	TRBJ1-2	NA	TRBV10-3	TGTGCCATCAGTGACCCCGGACAGGACCCAAACTATGGCTACACCTTC	CAISDPGQDPNYGYTF
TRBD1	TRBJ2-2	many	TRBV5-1	TGCGCCTGCCGAAAGACAGGGACGAACACCGGGGAGCTGTTTTTT	CACRKTGTNTGELFF
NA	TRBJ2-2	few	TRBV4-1	TGCGCCAGCAGCCAAGACCCCGCGAGCAGTCGGGACACCGGGGAGCTGTTTTTT	CASSQDPASSRDTGELFF
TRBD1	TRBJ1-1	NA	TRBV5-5	TGTGCCAGCAGCGCACTGGGGACAGCGAACACTGAAGCTTTCTTT	CASSALGTANTEAFF
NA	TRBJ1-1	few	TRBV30	TGTGCCTGGAGCATCTATAGGGCTGAAGCTTTCTTT	CAWSIYRAEAFF
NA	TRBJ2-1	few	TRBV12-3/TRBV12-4	TGTGCCAGCAGCCCCAGGGTGGGTATCAATGAGCAGTTCTTC	CASSPRVGINEQFF
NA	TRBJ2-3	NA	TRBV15	TGTGCCACCAGCAGAGCGCAGGCAGCCGCAGATACGCAGTATTTT	CATSRAQAAADTQYF
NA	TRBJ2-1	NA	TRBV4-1	TGCGCCAGCAGCCACCGGACCGACTCCTACAATGAGCAGTTCTTC	CASSHRTDSYNEQFF
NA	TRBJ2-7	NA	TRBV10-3	TGTGCCATCAGTGAGTCGGTGGGCCAGGGGATAAGTACCTACGAGCAGTACTTC	CAISESVGQGISTYEQYF
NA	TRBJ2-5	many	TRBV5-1	TGCGCCAGCAGCTTGGAACATCTCGAGACCCAGTACTTC	CASSLEHLETQYF
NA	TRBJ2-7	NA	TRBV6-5	TGTGCCAGCAGTCGTAGCCTTTCCTACGAGCAGTACTTC	CASSRSLSYEQYF
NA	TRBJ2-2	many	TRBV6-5	TGTGCCAGCAGTCCCCAGGGGACACTGAACACCGGGGAGCTGTTTTTT	CASSPQGTLNTGELFF
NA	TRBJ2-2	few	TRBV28	TGTGCCAGCAGTTTGGTGGTGATTAGAGGGGGCACCGGGGAGCTGTTTTTT	CASSLVVIRGGTGELFF
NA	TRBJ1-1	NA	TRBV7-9	TGTGCCAGCAGCCTAAGGGACGGGATGAACACTGAAGCTTTCTTT	CASSLRDGMNTEAFF
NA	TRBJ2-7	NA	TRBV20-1	TGCAGTGCTAGAGCTCGGGCCTCCTCCTACGAGCAGTACTTC	CSARARASSYEQYF
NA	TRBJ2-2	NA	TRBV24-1	TGTGCCACTGGAAATCCCGTTTCCGGGGAGCTGTTTTTT	CATGNPVSGELFF
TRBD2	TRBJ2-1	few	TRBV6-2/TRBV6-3	TGTGCCAGCAGATCGACTAGCGGGGTTTACAATGAGCAGTTCTTC	CASRSTSGVYNEQFF